This T cell receptor (beta chain) was observed in a study of blood T cell repertoires in COVID-19. Study-wide background: Sources were T cells, B-cell-depleted T cells, or PBMCs; the material itself was cDNA or gDNA.

CDR1 is LGHNT, CDR2 FRNRAP, per germline. J gave up 7 bases and V 6 bases, and 9 bases lay outside the gene matches. The CDR3 runs 14 residues. Clones were sequenced by immunoSEQ multiplex PCR, and TCRdb holds only the in-frame ones, with some missing. The top ten clones hold 1.7% of a sample with about 400,000 clones, roughly 89% of them seen once. This sequence originates from a woman aged 30 to 39 who had recovered from COVID-19. The gene calls are TRBV12-5 and TRBJ2-1, with TRBD2 identical over 7 bases. Input material: PBMCs or T cells enriched from blood (not recorded which). This chain's CDR3 is CASGAETSANEQFF. The CDR3 bases are TGTGCTAGTGGGGCCGAAACTAGCGCAAATGAGCAGTTCTTC.